A few counts support the clone carrying this T cell receptor (beta chain). Looked up from germline, CDR1 is MNHNS and CDR2 is SASEGT. Trimming took 5 bases from V and 4 from J; bases not matched to a gene: 7. The CDR3 length is 15 residues. The sample's time point: newly diagnosed GD, antithyroid drugs for less than 3 months. With RNA extracted from PBMCs as input, the TCR library was made. Staff took approximately 8.7 milliliters of peripheral blood and put it into EDTA tubes. This sample is drawn from a study of regulatory T cells in long-lasting Graves disease. Arm-PCR of CDR3 regions with iRepertoire HTBI primers generated TCR beta libraries. The authors' processing: Spanning all samples, the identified segments comprised around 60 TRBV and some 15 TRBJ. TCRdb fed the multiplex PCR reads into MiXCR, producing one record per CDR3 protein. TCRdb's processing, not the study's, gives the V and J calls here. Of over 450,000 distinct CDR3 sequences listed, 12% are singletons.

This sample was also put to use in a study of T cells in Graves' hyperthyroidism and ophthalmopathy.

The J gene is TRBJ2-7, the V gene TRBV6-1; 11 bases match TRBD1. This TCR was sampled from a woman aged 30 to 39 with Graves disease. The source material was peripheral blood mononuclear cells (PBMCs), sampled at new diagnosis, from a patient treated with antithyroid drugs. CDR3 nucleotide sequence: TGTGCCAGCAGTCAAGGGACAGGGGGTAGGTACGAGCAGTACTTC. Its translation is CASSQGTGGRYEQYF.